This T cell receptor beta chain was profiled in a study of T cell clonotyping in hematopoietic cell transplantation. Some clones are missing from TCRdb's copy, which holds only in-frame ones; the method was immunoSEQ multiplex PCR. This sample carries 13,000 or so clones, 80% to 95% of them seen once, and the ten largest clones take less than 1.5%. The CDR3 length is 14 residues. CDR1 and CDR2 (germline): ENHRY, SYGVKD. V lost 6 bases and J 8 bases, leaving 17 bases between the germline ends. The V and J genes are TRBV10-3 and TRBJ2-1, with D perhaps TRBD2 (6 bases). This sequence was found in a man aged 30 to 45 in good health. Some clones in this sample may be carry-over from other donors' samples. Sequencing was carried out using peripheral blood mononuclear cells. CDR3 coding DNA: TGTGCCATCAGGAACCTGGTGCGGGGAGATGAGCAGTTCTTC. It specifies CAIRNLVRGDEQFF.